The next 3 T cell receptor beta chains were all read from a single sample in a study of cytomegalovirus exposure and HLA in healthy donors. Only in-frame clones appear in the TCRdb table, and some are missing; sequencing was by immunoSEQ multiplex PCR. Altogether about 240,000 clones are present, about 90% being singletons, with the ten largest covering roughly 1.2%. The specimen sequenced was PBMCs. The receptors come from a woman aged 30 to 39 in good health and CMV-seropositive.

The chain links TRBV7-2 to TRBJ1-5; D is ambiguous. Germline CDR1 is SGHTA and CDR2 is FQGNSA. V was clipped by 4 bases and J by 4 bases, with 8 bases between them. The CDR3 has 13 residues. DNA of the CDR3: TGTGCCAGCAGCTCTAATTATAATCAGCCCCAGCATTTT. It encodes CASSSNYNQPQHF.

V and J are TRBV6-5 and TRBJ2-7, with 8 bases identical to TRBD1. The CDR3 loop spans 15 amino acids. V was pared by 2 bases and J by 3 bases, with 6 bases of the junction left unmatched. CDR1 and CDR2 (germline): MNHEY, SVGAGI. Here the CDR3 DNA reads TGTGCCAGCAGTTACGGCAGGGGGCCTAACTACGAGCAGTACTTC. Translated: CASSYGRGPNYEQYF.

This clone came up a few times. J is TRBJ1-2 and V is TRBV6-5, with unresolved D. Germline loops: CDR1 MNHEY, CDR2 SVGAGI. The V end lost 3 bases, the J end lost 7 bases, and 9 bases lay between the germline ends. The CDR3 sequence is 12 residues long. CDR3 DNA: TGTGCCAGCAGTTATGAGGGAACTGGCTACACCTTC. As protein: CASSYEGTGYTF.